This T cell receptor beta chain was observed in a study of OX40 agonist ivuxolimab in advanced cancers. As for this clone: What it binds is not known.

Study observations and caveats: Also present in some nonresponders was a low level of normalized T-cell clonal expansion.

The data were produced by immunoSEQ multiplex PCR, yet TCRdb's version contains in-frame clones alone and is incomplete. The sample yields some 19,000 clones, roughly 80% seen once. Baseline was the first blood sampling point, followed by cycle 4 day 1 and cycle 7 day 1. The material sequenced was CD4+ or CD8+ T cells sorted from blood, taken in a trial of the OX40 agonist ivuxolimab. The receptor was derived from an adult with an advanced solid tumor such as melanoma, head and neck, liver or kidney cancer.

The DNA of the CDR3 is TGTGCCAGCAGCTTAACGGGGACAGGGGTCGAGCAGTACTTC. Protein product: CASSLTGTGVEQYF. The J gene is TRBJ2-7, the V gene TRBV7-3; 10 nucleotides align to TRBD1. This CDR3 has 14 residues. CDR1 is SGHTA, CDR2 FQGTGA, per germline. V lost 0 bases, J lost 6 bases, and 2 bases stayed unmatched.